A single sample is the source of the 21 T cell receptor beta chains below, sequenced in a study of CD8+ T cells in alopecia areata. RNA was extracted and reverse transcribed into cDNA as the sequencing template. Some clones are missing from TCRdb's copy, which holds only in-frame ones; the method was immunoSEQ multiplex PCR. The sample includes some 210,000 clones, 50% to 60% of them seen just once. This specimen was CD4+ T cells sorted from blood, taken at week 0. These receptors all stem from a human donor with alopecia areata.

This chain connects TRBV15 to TRBJ2-3; no firm D call. The germline CDR1 and CDR2 sequences are LNHNV and YYDKDF (reference sequence). Deletions cut 1 base from V and 8 bases from J, with 13 bases between. This CDR3 has 14 residues. The CDR3 is CATSRGGDKGTQYF. DNA for the CDR3: TGTGCCACCAGCAGAGGTGGTGACAAGGGTACGCAGTATTTT.

The chain couples TRBV5-7 to TRBJ1-2; 10 bases agree with TRBD1. TRBV5-7 is annotated as an ORF whose role is uncertain. The V and J ends lost 9 bases and 4 bases, in that order; junction bases with no gene match: 9. This CDR3 spans 14 amino acids. In DNA, the CDR3 is TGTGCCATCCCTGACAGGGGGCGCGTCTATGGCTACACCTTC. Its protein is CAIPDRGRVYGYTF.

The gene calls are TRBV5-6 and TRBJ2-7; D uncertain. Germline CDR1 and CDR2: SGHDT and YYEEEE. CDR3 length: 14 residues. The ends were cut back, 1 base at V and 3 bases at J, with 11 bases in the middle. This chain's CDR3 is CASSLIGRNYEQYF. The CDR3 DNA reads TGTGCCAGCAGCTTGATTGGCAGGAACTACGAGCAGTACTTC.

This clone has at least ten counts. This sequence joins TRBV7-2 and TRBJ1-4, with 8 nucleotides matching TRBD1. Germline V lookup: CDR1 SGHTA, CDR2 FQGNSA. This CDR3 spans 15 amino acids. The trim removed 5 bases at V and 8 bases at J, leaving 10 bases unmatched. This CDR3 is CASSAHRGTREKLFF. CDR3 in DNA: TGTGCCAGCAGCGCTCACAGGGGGACGAGGGAAAAACTGTTTTTT.

In its sample, this clone was seen a few times. The chain links TRBV15 to TRBJ1-4, with D hard to call. Germline values: CDR1 LNHNV, CDR2 YYDKDF (reference sequence). The CDR3 has 13 residues. The V end lost 1 base, the J end lost 8 bases, and 8 bases lay between the germline ends. CDR3 amino acids: CATSRVLTEKLFF. CDR3 DNA: TGTGCCACCAGCAGAGTCTTAACCGAAAAACTGTTTTTT.

V gene TRBV7-2 combines with J gene TRBJ1-2; D is unclear. CDR3 length: 14 amino acids. Germline lookup yields CDR1 SGHTA and CDR2 FQGNSA. V dropped 2 bases and J dropped 2 bases, with 9 bases sitting between them. CDR3 coding DNA: TGTGCCAGCAGCTTAAGCCCCAGGAACTATGGCTACACCTTC. It yields the protein CASSLSPRNYGYTF.

The chain employs TRBV7-8 and TRBJ1-2; D remains ambiguous. The germline CDR1 and CDR2 sequences are SGHVS and FQNEAQ. The V and J ends lost 2 bases and 0 bases respectively, with 10 bases between them. The CDR3 extends over 15 amino acids. CDR3 in DNA: TGTGCCAGCAGCTTACGTAGAGAAGCTAACTATGGCTACACCTTC. The encoded protein is CASSLRREANYGYTF.

In nucleotides, the CDR3 is TGCGCCAGCAGCCAAGTTAGCTGGACCCCCTCCTACGAGCAGTACTTC. The encoded protein is CASSQVSWTPSYEQYF. The V and J genes are TRBV4-1 and TRBJ2-7; D is undetermined. The V end lost 1 base, the J end lost 0 bases, and 13 bases lay between the germline ends. CDR3 length equals 16 residues. In germline, CDR1 is MGHRA, CDR2 YSYEKL.

Of note for this clone: This specimen includes other DNA sequences encoding the same CDR3. The chain joins TRBV6-5 to TRBJ1-2; possibly TRBD1 for D (6 bases). V was pared by 0 bases and J by 2 bases, with 10 bases between. This CDR3 region has 15 residues. From germline, CDR1 is MNHEY and CDR2 SVGAGI. CDR3 region: CASSYSRQGNYGYTF. The CDR3 nucleotides are TGTGCCAGCAGTTACTCCCGCCAGGGGAACTATGGCTACACCTTC.

This chain connects TRBV30 to TRBJ2-7; possibly TRBD1 for D (7 bases). From germline, CDR1 is GTSNPN and CDR2 SVGIG (reference sequence). The CDR3 is made up of 13 amino acids. CDR3 coding DNA: TGTGCTGGGGGGAGTTGGACAGGCTACGAGCAGTACTTC. It is translated as CAGGSWTGYEQYF.

This clone was seen more than once but under ten times. The junction departs from the called germline gene at one end, perhaps through a read error. Written as DNA, the CDR3 is TGCAGCGTTAAAGAAGGCGCAGATACGCAGTATTTT. The encoded protein is CSVKEGADTQYF. The V call is TRBV29-1, the J call TRBJ2-3; D gene ambiguous. The CDR3 length is 12 residues. CDR1 is SQVTM, CDR2 ANQGSEA, per germline.

The chain combines TRBV6-5 with TRBJ1-6, with D possibly matching TRBD1 (5 bases). This CDR3 is built from 15 residues. Trimming removed 2 bases from V and 9 bases from J, with 14 bases in between. In germline, CDR1 is MNHEY, CDR2 SVGAGI. The CDR3 sequence: CASSYSRDGSSPLHF. CDR3 coding DNA: TGTGCCAGCAGTTACAGCAGGGATGGGAGTTCACCCCTCCACTTT.

This sequence joins TRBV9 and TRBJ2-1; 12 bases align to TRBD1. The CDR3 loop spans 17 amino acids. The ends lost 3 bases at V and 6 bases at J; junction bases unmatched: 10. Germline values: CDR1 SGDLS, CDR2 YYNGEE. The CDR3 is CASSARGTGGLSNEQFF. CDR3 sequence (DNA): TGTGCCAGCAGCGCGCGAGGGACAGGGGGCTTGTCCAATGAGCAGTTCTTC.

With respect to this clone: The germline gene is not matched at one end of the junction; a read error may be the cause. The V call is TRBV29-1, the J call TRBJ2-7, with 8 bases lining up with TRBD1. CDR1 is SQVTM, CDR2 ANQGSEA, per germline. This CDR3 is 13 amino acids long. DNA for the CDR3: TGCAGCGTCGCGGGACAGGAGAGCTACGGGCAGTACTTC. This encodes CSVAGQESYGQYF.

The chain is built from TRBV30 and TRBJ1-1; a possible D gene is TRBD1 (6 bases). Trimming removed 5 bases from V and 2 bases from J, with 9 bases in between. This CDR3 is built from 12 residues. Germline CDR1 is GTSNPN and CDR2 is SVGIG (reference sequence). CDR3 sequence reads: CAWDRLNTEAFF. CDR3 DNA: TGTGCCTGGGACAGGCTTAACACTGAAGCTTTCTTT.

The gene calls are TRBV2 and TRBJ2-3; D ambiguous. V gave up 3 bases and J gave up 0 bases, with 7 bases separating them. The CDR3 runs 14 residues. Germline CDR1 reads SNHLY; CDR2 reads FYNNEI. The CDR3 spells CASSERYSTDTQYF. As DNA, the CDR3 is TGTGCCAGCAGTGAGAGGTACAGCACAGATACGCAGTATTTT.

The V call is TRBV29-1, the J call TRBJ1-2; D remains ambiguous. V lost 6 bases and J 8 bases, leaving 19 bases between the germline ends. Germline V gives CDR1 SQVTM, CDR2 ANQGSEA. The CDR3 consists of 13 residues. DNA of the CDR3: TGCAGCGTCGACGGAGGTCTAGCCGGAGGCTACACCTTC. Translated, it gives CSVDGGLAGGYTF.

The rearrangement uses TRBV6-6 and TRBJ1-1; TRBD1 might be the D (6 bases). V was pared by 6 bases and J by 1 base, with 12 bases between. CDR1 is MNHNY, CDR2 SVGAGI, per germline (reference sequence). There are 14 residues in the CDR3. CDR3 nucleotide sequence: TGTGCCAGCAGCCCACAGGGACCGAACACTGAAGCTTTCTTT. Translated: CASSPQGPNTEAFF.

The rearrangement joins TRBV29-1 to TRBJ1-2, with TRBD1 matching 10 bases. J lost 6 bases, V lost 7 bases, and 8 bases had no gene match. The CDR3 loop spans 13 amino acids. The V gene's germline CDR1 is SQVTM and CDR2 ANQGSEA. In nucleotides, the CDR3 is TGCAGCGCTGGGGGACAGGGGTCACATGGCTACACCTTC. This gives the protein CSAGGQGSHGYTF. Full variable domain (rest looked up from reference TRBV29-1 and TRBJ1-2): SAVISQKPSRDICQRGTSLTIQCQVDSQVTMMFWYRQQPGQSLTLIATANQGSEATYESGFVIDKFPISRPNLTFSTLTVSNMSPEDSSIYLCSAGGQGSHGYTFGSGTRLTVV.

The chain carries TRBV30 and TRBJ2-7; 7 bases align to TRBD1. The junction had 15 bases not matched to a gene; V was cut back by 2 bases and J by 2 bases. CDR3 size: 17 residues. The germline CDR1 and CDR2 sequences are GTSNPN and SVGIG (reference sequence). The chain's CDR3 is CAWSPWTYGTDPYEQYF. The CDR3 nucleotides are TGTGCCTGGAGTCCATGGACCTACGGGACAGATCCCTACGAGCAGTACTTC. Based on the CDR3 plus reference TRBV30 and TRBJ2-7, the full variable domain is SQTIHQWPATLVQPVGSPLSLECTVEGTSNPNLYWYRQAAGRGLQLLFYSVGIGQISSEVPQNLSASRPQDRQFILSSKKLLLSDSGFYLCAWSPWTYGTDPYEQYFGPGTRLTVT.

The chain is built from TRBV5-1 and TRBJ1-1, with D uncertain. CDR3 length: 15 residues. V was trimmed by 2 bases and J by 0 bases, leaving 11 bases between them. The germline CDR1 and CDR2 sequences are SGHRS and YFSETQ. The CDR3 nucleotides read TGCGCCAGCAGCTTTCAAGACGGTATGAACACTGAAGCTTTCTTT. It codes for CASSFQDGMNTEAFF. Variable domain in full (rest from reference TRBV5-1 and TRBJ1-1): KAGVTQTPRYLIKTRGQQVTLSCSPISGHRSVSWYQQTPGQGLQFLFEYFSETQRNKGNFPGRFSGRQFSNSRSEMNVSTLELGDSALYLCASSFQDGMNTEAFFGQGTRLTVV.